Sequencing of this T cell receptor beta chain was carried out in a study of blood T cell repertoires in COVID-19. Assignments of participants to cohorts depended upon their own reported clinical history. On this clone: A junction end diverges from the germline sequence, so it may reflect a read error. The sample carries other DNA sequences with the same CDR3.

The length of the CDR3 is 11 residues. Looked up from germline, CDR1 is DFQATT and CDR2 is SNEGSKA (reference sequence). Libraries were prepared by immunoSEQ multiplex PCR; TCRdb keeps only in-frame clonotypes and omits some of them. The data hold roughly 330,000 clones, with 70% to 90% observed a single time. The clonotype was recovered from a woman aged 25 to 39 who had recovered from COVID-19. The genes are TRBV20-1 and TRBJ1-2; D is uncertain. Specimen: PBMCs or T cells enriched from blood (not recorded which). CDR3 amino acids: CSARENYGYTF. The CDR3 DNA sequence: TGCAGTGCTAGAGAGAACTATGGCTACACCTTT.